One T cell receptor beta chain is described in this entry. Germline CDR1 is LNHDA and CDR2 is SQIVND (reference sequence). The CDR3 totals 15 residues. Trimming cost V 4 bases and J 4 bases; bases outside gene matches: 6. This specimen belongs to a study of blood T cell repertoires in COVID-19. At the level of the study: Samples came from the United States, Italy and Spain, spanning acute and convalescent COVID-19. The cDNA or gDNA used as material had been derived from T cells, B-cell-depleted T cells, or PBMCs.

Repertoires were generated with immunoSEQ multiplex PCR, while TCRdb's copy carries only in-frame clones and drops some. The sample yields about 180,000 clones, less than 85% seen once. V gene TRBV19 combines with J gene TRBJ2-1; the match to TRBD2 covers 8 bases. The sequenced material came from peripheral blood. This clonotype was sampled from a human donor in a cohort sampled during active COVID-19. CDR3 nucleotide sequence: TGTGCCAGTAGTAGAGAGACTAGCGATTACAATGAGCAGTTCTTC. Its translation: CASSRETSDYNEQFF.